Sequencing of this T cell receptor beta chain was carried out in a study of identical twins. Germline assignment: CDR1 LGHDT and CDR2 YNNKEL (reference sequence). Unmatched junction bases numbered 5, after V lost 4 bases and J lost 1 base. This CDR3 has 16 residues. The sample holds a few counts of this clonotype. TCRdb reanalysed the 5' RACE reads using MiXCR and keeps one entry per CDR3 protein. Seen here are around 450,000 distinct CDR3 sequences, 14% observed once, and the top ten hold about 0.54%. The data also belong to a second study, concerning yellow fever vaccine responses in identical twins.

The chain uses TRBV3-1 and TRBJ2-3; TRBD2 matches 10 bases. The source material was CD4+ T cells sorted from blood. This clonotype was obtained from a woman between 18 and 30 years old in good health. The CDR3 is CASSRIGTSGTDTQYF. The CDR3 DNA follows: TGTGCCAGCAGCCGAATCGGGACTAGCGGCACAGATACGCAGTATTTT.